A selection of T cell receptor beta chains follows, all from one sample in a study of shared clonotypes between healthy human individuals. Sequencing was performed with immunoSEQ multiplex PCR; in TCRdb, only in-frame clones are kept and a portion is missing. Of 2 million to 2.5 million clones listed, 95% are singletons. The source material was naive CD4+ T cells sorted from blood. These receptors all stem from a young man in good health. CDR3s include the opening cysteine and the closing phenylalanine or tryptophan. Not all rows give a size; the values are once, few, many and, for expanded clones, a class.

TRBV7-2	.	TRBJ1-2	CASSLDDNSNYGYTF
TRBV4-2	.	TRBJ2-6	CASSQTRPWIAGYSGANVLTF
TRBV7-2	.	TRBJ2-2	CASRTWDTGELFF
TRBV11-2	.	TRBJ2-2	CASSLLAGGNTGELFF
TRBV5-6	.	TRBJ2-3	CASSLEGVGTDTQYF
TRBV18	.	TRBJ1-2	CASSTGQGYGYTF
TRBV7-9	.	TRBJ1-1	CASSTRQGAGTEAFF
TRBV5-1	.	TRBJ2-3	CASSLEVGGRTDTQYF
TRBV5-6	once	TRBJ1-5	CASSYGQGNQPQHF
TRBV5-8	.	TRBJ1-2	CASSSGGFPEGYTF
TRBV6-1	.	TRBJ2-7	CASSPPEYEQYF
TRBV6-5	.	TRBJ2-5	CASSRLGQQETQYF
TRBV5-1	.	TRBJ2-5	CASSLGASEYQETQYF
TRBV10-3	.	TRBJ2-1	CAISEQSGSGEQFF
TRBV7-8	few	TRBJ1-1	CASSRTVDTEAFF
TRBV27	.	TRBJ2-7	CASSSAGVEQYF
TRBV9	.	TRBJ2-7	CASSPGVRTPTYEQYF
TRBV27	.	TRBJ2-1	CASSTVRGGLYEQFF
TRBV5-1	.	TRBJ2-7	CASSLEPQGSFYEQYF
TRBV30	.	TRBJ1-1	CAWSPGTVNTEAFF
TRBV7-3	.	TRBJ1-3	CASSLQGGHSGNTIYF
TRBV18	.	TRBJ2-5	CASSPWAGGSLTETQYF
TRBV2	.	TRBJ1-2	CASSGTGGRGGYTF
TRBV9	.	TRBJ1-2	CASSVGAGAETPNYGYTF
TRBV30	.	TRBJ2-1	CAWSGLALAGGPYNEQFF
TRBV5-1	.	TRBJ2-3	CASSPRTADTQYF
TRBV5-5	.	TRBJ2-1	CASSLGTSGRAPPRYQFF
TRBV7-3	.	TRBJ1-2	CASSNGGGYGYTF
TRBV2	.	TRBJ1-1	CASTATREAFF
TRBV18	.	TRBJ2-7	CASSPQGQYEQYF
TRBV19	.	TRBJ2-7	CASSTYAGTTSEQYF
TRBV19	.	TRBJ1-6	CASRETGKSNSPLHF
TRBV19	.	TRBJ1-1	CASSIAGGTEAFF
TRBV27	.	TRBJ2-2	CATRRAGELFF
TRBV6-1	.	TRBJ1-4	CASRPGAATNEKLFF
TRBV5-1	.	TRBJ2-5	CASSLSGLGQETQYF
TRBV28	.	TRBJ2-2	CASSSTSPGELFF
TRBV4-3	.	TRBJ1-4	CASSQDMGGIGSTNEKLFF
TRBV18	.	TRBJ2-2	CASSPLLLGQGKSGELFF
TRBV6-1	.	TRBJ1-4	CASRDRANEKLFF
TRBV9	once	TRBJ1-2	CASSSGTAYGYTF
TRBV12-5	.	TRBJ2-3	CASGLGSWSSTSTDTQYF